What follows are 25 T cell receptor beta chains derived from one specimen sequenced in a study of T-cell reconstitution after alpha-beta-depleted transplantation in children. Findings and caveats of the study: Roughly two months post-transplant, alpha-beta T cells reportedly originated from several hundred graft clones that had expanded.

Preparation of the TCRbeta library was carried out with unique molecular identifiers. TCRdb re-derived calls from the PCR reads in MiXCR, one entry per CDR3 protein. The sample includes tens of thousands of distinct CDR3 sequences, roughly 6.5% of them seen just once. No antigen has been identified for these receptors. Sequenced here: peripheral blood, sampled 60 days after TCRalphabeta/CD19-depleted stem cell transplant. These receptors were taken from a child younger than two who had a stem cell transplant for acute myeloid leukemia, so the T cells may come from the graft donor.

V and J are TRBV6-2 or TRBV6-3 and TRBJ2-6, with 7 bases lining up with TRBD1. Trimming took 5 bases from V and 0 from J; bases not matched to a gene: 7. This CDR3 contains 17 residues. From germline, CDR1 is MNHEY and CDR2 SVGEGT. CDR3 amino acids: CASSPTDRISGANVLTF. The CDR3, as DNA: TGTGCCAGCAGTCCCACGGACAGGATCTCTGGGGCCAACGTCCTGACTTTC.

This clonotype was detected ten times or more. The V call is TRBV6-2 or TRBV6-3, the J call TRBJ2-5, with D unresolved. Germline loops: CDR1 MNHEY, CDR2 SVGEGT. The V gene lost 5 bases and the J gene lost 2 bases, with 3 bases spanning the gap. This CDR3 region has 11 residues. The CDR3 is CASSTQETQYF. CDR3 coding DNA: TGTGCCAGCAGTACGCAAGAGACCCAGTACTTC.

This clonotype was counted ten times or more. This chain uses TRBV4-3 with TRBJ1-1, with a weak D call TRBD1 (6 bases). Germline V CDR1 and CDR2: LGHNA, YSLEER. CDR3 length: 18 residues. V was trimmed by 0 bases and J by 3 bases, leaving 20 bases between them. The CDR3 loop is CASSQEVYGGELDTEAFF. The CDR3 nucleotides are TGCGCCAGCAGCCAAGAAGTGTACGGGGGCGAGTTAGACACTGAAGCTTTCTTT.

A note on this clonotype: This sequence may be a read error, since a much larger clone differs from it by one base. The chain couples TRBV29-1 to TRBJ2-7; 7 bases are a match to TRBD2. The V segment lost 7 bases and the J segment 5 bases; nucleotides outside the gene matches: 11. Looked up from germline, CDR1 is SQVTM and CDR2 is ANQGSEA. CDR3 length equals 13 residues. DNA of the CDR3: TGCAGCGCCTGGGCCGGGGGGAACCACGAGCAGTACTTC. Translated, it gives CSAWAGGNHEQYF.

This clonotype showed up many times. The chain links TRBV27 to TRBJ2-5; no clear D. The V and J ends lost 3 bases and 7 bases respectively, with 9 bases between them. The CDR3 runs to 12 residues. The germline CDR1 and CDR2 sequences are MNHEY and SMNVEV (reference sequence). CDR3 region: CASSFYKGTQYF. As DNA, the CDR3 is TGTGCCAGCAGTTTTTACAAGGGGACCCAGTACTTC.

This clonotype was seen ten or more times. The rearrangement joins TRBV11-2 to TRBJ2-4; the D is unclear. V lost 1 base, J lost 0 bases, and 10 bases lay in between. The CDR3 has 16 residues. Germline V gene lookup returns CDR1 SGHAT and CDR2 FQNNGV. The DNA of the CDR3 is TGTGCCAGCAGCTTAGGTCTAGAACTAGCCAAAAACATTCAGTACTTC. Translation gives CASSLGLELAKNIQYF.

The chain links TRBV21-1 to TRBJ2-7; the table's TRBD2 call for D was not verified on the DNA. TRBV21-1 is a listed pseudogene. The CDR3 extends over 18 amino acids. The CDR3 loop is CASSKEGGRVAGGYEQYF. The CDR3 DNA reads TGTGCCAGCAGCAAAGAAGGTGGTCGAGTAGCGGGAGGGTACGAGCAGTACTTC.

This clonotype was recorded many times. The chain is built from TRBV12-3 or TRBV12-4 and TRBJ2-1, with D possibly TRBD1 on 6 matching bases. The germline V and J ends were trimmed by 6 bases and 2 bases, with 8 bases remaining between them. This CDR3 is 13 amino acids long. CDR3 protein: CASRDRTYNEQFF. CDR3 DNA: TGTGCCAGCAGGGACAGAACCTACAATGAGCAGTTCTTC.

This clonotype was recorded at least ten times. The V and J genes are TRBV29-1 and TRBJ2-7; D is unresolved. Trimming removed 0 bases at V and 6 bases at J, with 9 bases between. This CDR3 is built from 12 residues. Germline V gene sequence: CDR1 SQVTM, CDR2 ANQGSEA. The chain's CDR3 is CSVEDPTVEQYF. In nucleotides, the CDR3 is TGCAGCGTTGAAGATCCGACTGTCGAGCAGTACTTC.

The chain carries TRBV7-9 and TRBJ1-2, with 9 bases lining up with TRBD1. The germline V gene encodes CDR1 SEHNR and CDR2 FQNEAQ (reference sequence). V shed 1 base, J shed 3 bases, and the junction held 3 bases outside the gene matches. The CDR3 has 15 amino acids. The CDR3 DNA follows: TGTGCCAGCAGCTTAGGACAGGGGGGTCACTATGGCTACACCTTC. Protein product: CASSLGQGGHYGYTF. Drawing the rest from reference TRBV7-9 and TRBJ1-2, the complete variable domain is DTGVSQNPRHKITKRGQNVTFRCDPISEHNRLYWYRQTLGQGPEFLTYFQNEAQLEKSRLLSDRFSAERPKGSFSTLEIQRTEQGDSAMYLCASSLGQGGHYGYTFGSGTRLTVV.

Concerning this clonotype itself: A junction end diverges from the germline sequence, so it may reflect a read error. The V and J genes are TRBV5-4 and TRBJ2-5; TRBD2 might be the D (6 bases). CDR3 length equals 14 residues. Germline CDR1 SGHNT, CDR2 YYREEE (reference sequence). The DNA of the CDR3 is TGTGCCATCAGCCCTGGACTAAGTCCCGAGACCCAGTACTTC. Amino acids: CAISPGLSPETQYF.

This clonotype was recorded at least ten times. V and J are TRBV4-2 and TRBJ2-7; 7 bases fit TRBD1. The CDR3 is 15 residues long. The junction had 9 bases not matched to a gene; V was cut back by 6 bases and J by 1 base. Germline loops: CDR1 LGHNA, CDR2 YNFKEQ. CDR3 DNA sequence: TGTGCCAGCAGACCAGAGGGGGCTTCTTCCTACGAGCAGTACTTC. Its protein product is CASRPEGASSYEQYF.

This clonotype was recorded at least ten times. This chain uses TRBV4-3 with TRBJ2-5, with TRBD2 matching over 10 bases. Germline trimming cut 0 bases from V and 1 base from J; bases unmatched to any gene: 5. The CDR3 sequence is 17 residues long. Looked up from germline, CDR1 is LGHNA and CDR2 is YSLEER. The DNA of the CDR3 is TGCGCCAGCAGCCAAGATCTAGCGGGAGCCGGCCAAGAGACCCAGTACTTC. It encodes CASSQDLAGAGQETQYF.

This clonotype was recorded only once. The chain is built from TRBV4-2 and TRBJ2-7, with D unclear. Germline CDR1 and CDR2: LGHNA and YNFKEQ. CDR3 length: 14 residues. The V end was cut by 4 bases, the J end by 2 bases, with 12 bases between. CDR3 bases: TGTGCCAGCAGCCCAAGTACAGCTACCTACGAGCAGTACTTC. As protein: CASSPSTATYEQYF.

This clonotype occurred many times. The V gene is TRBV29-1, the J gene TRBJ2-1; 9 bases map to TRBD2. The CDR3 is made up of 14 amino acids. CDR1 is SQVTM, CDR2 ANQGSEA, per germline. V trimming: 4 bases; J trimming: 4 bases; junction bases outside the gene matches: 5. This chain's CDR3 is CSVVRLAAYNEQFF. In DNA, the CDR3 is TGCAGCGTTGTGAGACTAGCGGCTTACAATGAGCAGTTCTTC.

This clonotype was recorded many times. The rearrangement joins TRBV12-3 or TRBV12-4 to TRBJ2-3; the match to TRBD1 covers 9 bases. The CDR3 is made up of 16 amino acids. V dropped 6 bases and J dropped 5; count of bases not matched to a gene: 12. The CDR3 here is CASSTTPGQGRDTQYF. The CDR3 DNA follows: TGTGCCAGCAGCACAACCCCGGGACAGGGTAGAGATACGCAGTATTTT.

V and J are TRBV7-2 and TRBJ1-2, with no clear D. The CDR3 length is 13 residues. V was pared by 4 bases and J by 5 bases, with 11 bases between. Germline lookup yields CDR1 SGHTA and CDR2 FQGNSA. The CDR3 is CASSSARGYGYTF. The CDR3, as DNA: TGTGCCAGCAGCTCCGCACGGGGATATGGCTACACCTTC.

This clonotype was observed many times. The chain couples TRBV12-3 or TRBV12-4 to TRBJ2-5, with 9 bases identical to TRBD1. Trimming cost V 7 bases and J 6 bases; bases outside gene matches: 9. The length of the CDR3 is 14 residues. The CDR3 reads CASTGDREGKTQYF. CDR3 DNA sequence: TGTGCCAGCACCGGGGACAGGGAGGGAAAGACCCAGTACTTC.

This clonotype showed up many times. This chain joins TRBV5-1 and TRBJ1-1; D unclear. V lost 0 bases and J lost 4, with 13 bases in between. CDR1 is SGHRS and CDR2 is YFSETQ in the germline V gene. CDR3 size: 15 residues. The CDR3 loop reads CASSLELGRGTEAFF. The CDR3 nucleotides read TGCGCCAGCAGCTTGGAGTTAGGGAGAGGCACTGAAGCTTTCTTT.

This clonotype was seen many times. The rearrangement uses TRBV5-1 and TRBJ1-1; 8 nucleotides align to TRBD1. J gave up 1 base and V 0 bases, and 5 bases lay outside the gene matches. CDR3 length: 16 residues. Germline CDR1 reads SGHRS; CDR2 reads YFSETQ. The CDR3 region is CASSLGRGLSNTEAFF. CDR3 nucleotide sequence: TGCGCCAGCAGCTTGGGCAGGGGGCTATCGAACACTGAAGCTTTCTTT. The entire variable domain, with the rest obtained from reference TRBV5-1 and TRBJ1-1, is as follows: KAGVTQTPRYLIKTRGQQVTLSCSPISGHRSVSWYQQTPGQGLQFLFEYFSETQRNKGNFPGRFSGRQFSNSRSEMNVSTLELGDSALYLCASSLGRGLSNTEAFFGQGTRLTVV.

This clonotype was recorded at least ten times. The chain combines TRBV6-4 with TRBJ1-4; D call uncertain. V was shortened by 0 bases and J by 8 bases, with 16 bases between the two germline ends. Germline values: CDR1 MRHNA, CDR2 SNTAGT. The CDR3 spans 16 residues. CDR3 amino acids: CASSDSLQSEEEKLFF. CDR3 nucleotide sequence: TGTGCCAGCAGTGACTCGTTACAGAGCGAGGAGGAAAAACTGTTTTTT.

This clonotype occurred many times. The rearrangement links TRBV28 to TRBJ1-3, with D possibly TRBD1 on 6 matching bases. V lost 5 bases and J lost 4, with 15 bases in between. Germline lookup yields CDR1 MDHEN and CDR2 SYDVKM. This CDR3 is 15 amino acids long. The CDR3 DNA is TGTGCCAGCAGTCTCACACAGACAGGAGGAAACACCATATATTTT. It is translated as CASSLTQTGGNTIYF.

This clonotype was detected many times. The chain joins TRBV25-1 to TRBJ2-5; D gene unclear. The V end was cut by 1 base, the J end by 1 base, with 13 bases between. Germline CDR1 reads MGHDK; CDR2 reads SYGVNS. The CDR3 spans 16 residues. The CDR3 sequence: CASSELDTGIQETQYF. CDR3 sequence (DNA): TGTGCCAGCAGTGAATTAGACACGGGTATCCAAGAGACCCAGTACTTC.

This clonotype was found many times. The J gene is TRBJ2-1, the V gene TRBV2; 10 bases agree with TRBD2. Germline V gene data show CDR1 as SNHLY and CDR2 as FYNNEI. V lost 7 bases to trimming and J lost 4 bases; unmatched junction nucleotides: 7. This CDR3 contains 15 residues. CDR3 DNA sequence: TGTGCCAGCAAGGTGGGACTAGCGAGGTACAATGAGCAGTTCTTC. This gives the protein CASKVGLARYNEQFF. Filled out from reference TRBV2 and TRBJ2-1, the complete variable domain reads EPEVTQTPSHQVTQMGQEVILRCVPISNHLYFYWYRQILGQKVEFLVSFYNNEISEKSEIFDDQFSVERPDGSNFTLKIRSTKLEDSAMYFCASKVGLARYNEQFFGPGTRLTVL.

This clonotype was counted at least ten times. This rearrangement joins TRBV29-1 to TRBJ2-3, with 8 bases aligning to TRBD2. This CDR3 has 17 residues. Germline V gene sequence: CDR1 SQVTM, CDR2 ANQGSEA. V dropped 7 bases and J dropped 0; count of bases not matched to a gene: 15. CDR3 DNA sequence: TGCAGCGGGACTATAGCGGGGCCTTTTATTAGCACAGATACGCAGTATTTT. Amino acids: CSGTIAGPFISTDTQYF.